This paragraph covers one T cell receptor beta chain sequence. As yet, its antigen is unknown. The sample originates from a study of CD8+ T cells in alopecia areata. Notes on the study in general: Across lesional scalp, and particularly alopecia totalis/universalis, clonality surpassed that of normal scalp.

J gave up 2 bases and V 7 bases, and 11 bases lay outside the gene matches. Germline V gene data show CDR1 as SQVTM and CDR2 as ANQGSEA. The CDR3 covers 14 residues. cDNA reverse transcribed from extracted RNA served as the sequencing template. Sequencing was performed with immunoSEQ multiplex PCR; in TCRdb, only in-frame clones are kept and a portion is missing. This repertoire shows roughly 150,000 clones, about three fifths found once; its top ten account for 4.8%. This receptor was taken from a human donor in good health. Input material: CD4+ T cells sorted from blood. This chain joins TRBV29-1 and TRBJ2-7; 7 nucleotides agree with TRBD1. The CDR3 DNA sequence: TGCAGCGCCATCCGACAGGGAAGAACCTACGAGCAGTACTTC. This gives the protein CSAIRQGRTYEQYF.